Below, one T cell receptor beta chain is given with its context. The same CDR3 is also encoded by other DNA sequences in this sample. The CDR3 loop spans 14 amino acids. J lost 6 bases, V lost 1 base, and 3 bases had no gene match. Per the germline V gene, CDR1 is SGHTA and CDR2 is FQGNSA. As originally analysed: Reference gene primer amplification gave estimated nucleated cell counts. TCRdb keeps only in-frame clones here, not all; method: immunoSEQ multiplex PCR. V and J calls and clone size come straight from that table; D and trimming were deduced from the DNA. The sample includes around 150,000 clones, 80% to 90% of them seen just once. The data stem from a study of blood T cell repertoires in COVID-19. Study information: The origin of the acute and convalescent COVID-19 samples was the United States, Italy and Spain. From T cells, B-cell-depleted T cells, or PBMCs came the material, which was cDNA or gDNA.

This clonotype was sampled from a man between 60 and 75 years old with active or convalescent COVID-19. The sequencing input was peripheral blood. The chain uses TRBV7-2 and TRBJ2-1; TRBD1 matches 7 bases. The CDR3, as DNA: TGTGCCAGCAGCTTAGGTGCAGGGGGCAATGAGCAGTTCTTC. As protein: CASSLGAGGNEQFF.